This T cell receptor (beta chain) was documented in a study of T cell responses to AZD1222 COVID-19 vaccine. Generated by immunoSEQ multiplex PCR, the TCRdb table keeps only in-frame clones and is missing some. The sample has a few hundred thousand clones, more than 85% seen once. Per the germline V gene, CDR1 is SGHTA and CDR2 is FQGTGA. There are 9 residues in the CDR3. The germline V and J ends were trimmed by 9 bases and 4 bases, with 4 bases remaining between them. The sample in question was peripheral blood, obtained on day 0 of AZD1222 vaccination. This rearrangement joins TRBV7-3 to TRBJ2-7; D unresolved. This TCR derives from an adult in good health. This CDR3 is CARLYEQYF. DNA for the CDR3: TGTGCCAGGCTATACGAGCAGTACTTC.